This TCR beta chain was recorded in a study of blood T cell repertoires in COVID-19 (dated by TCRdb to about 2020). Broadly, across the study: The collaborator samples originated in the United States, Italy and Spain and spanned the acute and convalescent phases of COVID-19. The material from the prospective study consisted of cDNA or gDNA derived from T cells, B-cell-depleted T cells, or PBMCs. The dataset comprised deeply sampled blood TCRbeta repertoires from subjects exposed to, actively infected with, or recovered from COVID-19. The repertoires were made available in a free public database intended to serve as a resource for research on the immune response to SARS-CoV-2. The samples were drawn from the first 160 participants of the ongoing ImmuneRACE study and from roughly 1,300 subjects provided by 6 global collaborators. A de-identified subject ID, COVID-19 status, age in years and sex were almost always included in the sample metadata. Where available, HLA class I and class II types were taken from metadata supplied by the sample provider and were not determined by assay-based typing.

Study-level results and caveats: The quantity of clinical and demographic metadata differed by source and by participant and was supplied without curation.

TCRbeta CDR3 regions were amplified from genomic DNA by means of the immunoSEQ Assay, a bias-controlled multiplex PCR. As for the original processing: The number of nucleated cells in each sample was estimated from the amplification of reference gene primers within the assay. Sequence reads were collapsed and filtered to measure the absolute abundance of every unique TCRbeta CDR3 rearrangement. For each sample, productive Simpson clonality was calculated as the square root of Simpson's diversity index across productive rearrangements. In its TCRdb copy, this immuneACCESS table keeps in-frame sequences only and misses some clones. Where compared with another copy, unresolved V genes explain less than half of these, and the others have no known cause. V, J and clone size are those of that table, while D and trimming were read from the DNA. For this sample there are more than 350,000 clones; 80% to 90% appear just once. The ten top clones hold around 1% of the sample.

Concerning this clone: The antigen this receptor binds is unknown. Qualities for individual bases were not recorded, and no much larger clone is one base off.

In the prospective study, participants were roughly 18 to 95 years old, resided in 20 to 30 geographic areas of the United States, and were enrolled through a virtual design. In the prospective study, cohorts were assigned on the basis of participant-reported clinical history obtained from a screening survey and a study questionnaire. Recovered participants in ImmuneRACE Cohort 3 were defined as having two consecutive negative NP/OP PCR tests, clearance from a healthcare professional, or resolution of symptoms. Each participant in the prospective study had whole blood, serum and a nasopharyngeal or oropharyngeal swab collected by mobile phlebotomists. Participants in the prospective study had the option to provide additional blood draws and questionnaires over a roughly 2-month period. Blood samples from the prospective study were shipped frozen or at room temperature prior to DNA extraction. From the cysteine through the phenylalanine, the CDR3 covers 17 amino acids. The sequence is cut down to CDR3 DNA, 51 bases in frame from base 1. The germline V end is reduced by 6 bases and the J end by 5 bases; junction bases left unmatched: 10. The germline V gene provides CDR1 LGHNA and CDR2 YNFKEQ.

This chain is built from TRBV4-2 and TRBJ2-2; the central 12 bases match TRBD2. The TCR originated in a young man who had recovered from COVID-19. Sequenced: PBMCs or T cells enriched from blood (not recorded which). DNA sequence: TGTGCCAGCAGGGGGACTAGCGGGCATTCTTTGACCGGGGAGCTGTTTTTT. This sequence encodes CASRGTSGHSLTGELFF.